One TCR beta chain is described in this entry. Its antigen is unknown. This sample stems from a study of cytomegalovirus exposure and HLA in healthy donors. Study-level results: A prior analysis recorded that most TCR beta V segments were productive about 90% or about 30% of the time.

Researchers ran the PCR with 60 Vbeta and 13 Jbeta primers. This table comes from immunoSEQ multiplex PCR, and its TCRdb copy is limited to in-frame clones, with some not included. The sample has some 120,000 clones, roughly 70% seen once. Sequencing was done on a sample of PBMCs. The sequence derives from a woman aged 40 to 50 in good health and CMV-seropositive.

DNA of the CDR3: TGTGCCAGCAGCTTCTGGCAGGGGACAGATACGCAGTATTTT. This codes for CASSFWQGTDTQYF. The V gene is TRBV5-6, the J gene TRBJ2-3; D is possibly TRBD1 (6 bases). In germline, CDR1 is SGHDT, CDR2 YYEEEE. V was clipped by 2 bases and J by 3 bases, with 10 bases between them. This CDR3 has 14 residues.